What follows are 21 T cell receptor beta chains derived from one specimen sequenced in a study of blood T cell repertoires in COVID-19. Produced via immunoSEQ multiplex PCR; TCRdb's table is partial and in-frame only. In the table there are about 130,000 clones, 70% to 80% of which are singletons. Sequenced input: peripheral blood. These receptors all come from a woman between 65 and 79 years old with COVID-19, enrolled during active disease.

This chain links TRBV6-5 with TRBJ1-4, with a tentative D call TRBD1 (5 bases). V lost 2 bases and J 0 bases, leaving 7 bases between the germline ends. CDR1 is MNHEY, CDR2 SVGAGI, per germline. This CDR3 region has 15 residues. In DNA form, the CDR3 reads TGTGCCAGCAGTTACCCAGGGCCAACTAATGAAAAACTGTTTTTT. It is translated as CASSYPGPTNEKLFF.

The chain's CDR3 is CASSDFRDSGNTIYF. CDR3 sequence (DNA): TGTGCCAGCAGTGATTTCAGGGACTCTGGAAACACCATATATTTT. The chain has TRBV25-1 and TRBJ1-3; D perhaps matches TRBD1 (5 bases). CDR1 and CDR2 (germline): MGHDK, SYGVNS. There are 15 residues in the CDR3. The ends were cut back, 3 bases at V and 0 bases at J, with 9 bases in the middle. Full variable domain (outside the CDR3, taken from reference TRBV25-1 and TRBJ1-3): EADIYQTPRYLVIGTGKKITLECSQTMGHDKMYWYQQDPGMELHLIHYSYGVNSTEKGDLSSESTVSRIRTEHFPLTLESARPSHTSQYLCASSDFRDSGNTIYFGEGSWLTVV.

This chain joins TRBV7-9 and TRBJ2-3, with a tentative D call TRBD2 (6 bases). Per the germline V gene, CDR1 is SEHNR and CDR2 is FQNEAQ (reference sequence). V gave up 4 bases and J gave up 2 bases, with 19 bases separating them. This CDR3 is built from 17 residues. CDR3 in amino acids: CASSSLGTSQNTDTQYF. The DNA of the CDR3 is TGTGCCAGCAGCTCCCTCGGGACTTCCCAGAACACAGATACGCAGTATTTT.

J is TRBJ2-3 and V is TRBV6-5, with 10 bases fitting TRBD2. This CDR3 contains 14 residues. Germline V lookup: CDR1 MNHEY, CDR2 SVGAGI. The ends lost 7 bases at V and 1 base at J; junction bases unmatched: 2. CDR3 protein: CASNLAGGTDTQYF. The CDR3 nucleotides are TGTGCCAGCAACCTAGCGGGGGGCACAGATACGCAGTATTTT.

The genes are TRBV5-4 and TRBJ2-7; 9 bases line up with TRBD1. Germline trimming cut 4 bases from V and 6 bases from J; bases unmatched to any gene: 11. This CDR3 region has 15 residues. Germline-derived CDR1 and CDR2 are SGHNT and YYREEE (reference sequence). CDR3 in amino acids: CASSPGDRDIGEQYF. The DNA for the CDR3 is TGTGCCAGCAGCCCAGGGGACAGGGATATCGGCGAGCAGTACTTC. Drawing the rest from reference TRBV5-4 and TRBJ2-7, the complete variable domain is ETGVTQSPTHLIKTRGQQVTLRCSSQSGHNTVSWYQQALGQGPQFIFQYYREEENGRGNFPPRFSGLQFPNYSSELNVNALELDDSALYLCASSPGDRDIGEQYFGPGTRLTVT.

The chain is built from TRBV6-2 or TRBV6-3 and TRBJ2-3; 8 nucleotides line up with TRBD1. Germline CDR1 and CDR2: MNHEY and SVGEGT. CDR3 length: 16 residues. The ends lost 0 bases at V and 2 bases at J; junction bases unmatched: 4. The CDR3 protein is CASSYSPGQATDTQYF. The DNA for the CDR3 is TGTGCCAGCAGTTACTCACCGGGACAGGCCACAGATACGCAGTATTTT.

The chain links TRBV10-3 to TRBJ1-5; 7 positions agree with TRBD1. CDR3 size: 14 residues. Germline V lookup: CDR1 ENHRY, CDR2 SYGVKD. Trimming at V came to 10 bases and at J to 0 bases, leaving 6 bases not matched to a gene. CDR3 bases: TGTGCCACATCCGGGACAGATAGCAATCAGCCCCAGCATTTT. Translating it yields CATSGTDSNQPQHF.

This clone was seen more than once but under ten times. The chain couples TRBV6-5 to TRBJ1-2; 7 nucleotides agree with TRBD1. The CDR3 is 15 amino acids. Germline lookup yields CDR1 MNHEY and CDR2 SVGAGI. The trim removed 4 bases at V and 0 bases at J, leaving 5 bases unmatched. The CDR3 spells CASSSRGFSNYGYTF. CDR3 nucleotide sequence: TGTGCCAGCAGTTCCAGGGGGTTCTCTAACTATGGCTACACCTTC.

V and J are TRBV29-1 and TRBJ1-2; weak D call: TRBD1 (6 bases). The germline CDR1 and CDR2 sequences are SQVTM and ANQGSEA. The CDR3 loop spans 13 amino acids. Trimming stripped 5 bases from V and 7 bases from J, with 17 bases between. DNA for the CDR3: TGCAGCGTTCGTGGACAGACGACTGGTGGCTACACCTTC. Its translation is CSVRGQTTGGYTF.

This clone turned up a few times. The V call is TRBV14, the J call TRBJ2-5; TRBD2 aligns across 10 bases. This CDR3 region has 20 residues. J gave up 1 base and V 4 bases, and 18 bases lay outside the gene matches. The V gene's germline CDR1 is SGHDN and CDR2 FVKESK. In DNA form, the CDR3 reads TGTGCCAGCAGCCCGGGCCCACTCCAGCGGGGGGGCCTTATCCAAGAGACCCAGTACTTC. It specifies CASSPGPLQRGGLIQETQYF.

J is TRBJ1-3 and V is TRBV4-1, with 7 bases aligning to TRBD1. This CDR3 has 20 amino acids. The germline V gene has CDR1 MGHRA and CDR2 YSYEKL. With V trimmed by 0 bases and J by 0 bases, 14 bases remained unmatched. CDR3 protein: CASSQERSLWGTVSGNTIYF. The CDR3 coding sequence is TGCGCCAGCAGCCAAGAACGATCGCTTTGGGGGACAGTCTCTGGAAACACCATATATTTT.

The chain is built from TRBV6-4 and TRBJ1-1; tentative D call: TRBD1 (6 bases). The CDR3 is 15 amino acids. In germline, CDR1 is MRHNA, CDR2 SNTAGT. Trimming took 6 bases from V and 5 from J, leaving 19 bases between them. The CDR3 region has the DNA TGTGCCAGCAGCCAGAGGGAGGGAGGGGGTACTGAAGCTTTCTTT. This encodes CASSQREGGGTEAFF.

This clone was counted only a few times. This chain links TRBV3-1 (or the pseudogene TRBV3-2) with TRBJ1-6; no clear D gene. V was clipped by 1 base and J by 9 bases, with 4 bases between them. The CDR3 has 12 residues. Germline CDR1 is LGHDT and CDR2 is YNNKEL (reference sequence). CDR3 sequence reads: CASSQAGSPLHF. In nucleotides, the CDR3 is TGTGCCAGCAGCCAAGCGGGTTCACCCCTCCACTTT.

The rearrangement links TRBV15 to TRBJ1-5, with 10 bases fitting TRBD1. The CDR3 length is 18 residues. Germline CDR1 and CDR2: LNHNV and YYDKDF (reference sequence). V dropped 1 base and J dropped 1; count of bases not matched to a gene: 7. Here the CDR3 reads CATSRGDRGIGSNQPQHF. DNA of the CDR3: TGTGCCACCAGCAGAGGGGACAGGGGCATCGGGAGCAATCAGCCCCAGCATTTT. The whole variable domain, remainder taken from reference TRBV15 and TRBJ1-5, is DAMVIQNPRYQVTQFGKPVTLSCSQTLNHNVMYWYQQKSSQAPKLLFHYYDKDFNNEADTPDNFQSRRPNTSFCFLDIRSPGLGDTAMYLCATSRGDRGIGSNQPQHFGDGTRLSIL.

The rearrangement links TRBV6-2 or TRBV6-3 to TRBJ1-5; 9 bases map to TRBD1. The germline V gene encodes CDR1 MNHEY and CDR2 SVGEGT. This CDR3 contains 15 residues. V lost 5 bases, J lost 5 bases, and 7 bases stayed unmatched. The CDR3 reads CASSDRQGVYQPQHF. The CDR3 coding sequence is TGTGCCAGCAGTGACCGACAGGGGGTGTATCAGCCCCAGCATTTT.

J is TRBJ1-3 and V is TRBV19; a weak D match, TRBD1 (5 bases). V was pared by 1 base and J by 4 bases, with 17 bases between. CDR3 size: 17 residues. CDR1 and CDR2 from the germline V gene are LNHDA and SQIVND (reference sequence). This CDR3 reads CASSIAHRQGGGNTIYF. CDR3 bases: TGTGCCAGTAGTATAGCCCACCGCCAGGGCGGAGGAAACACCATATATTTT.

V usage is TRBV7-9 and J usage is TRBJ1-4; D might be TRBD1 (5 bases). V was cut by 4 bases and J by 5 bases, with 14 bases left in between. CDR1 and CDR2 from the germline V gene are SEHNR and FQNEAQ (reference sequence). This CDR3 has 15 amino acids. The DNA for the CDR3 is TGTGCCAGCAGCTCGATTACAGGAAAGAATGAAAAACTGTTTTTT. Translated, it gives CASSSITGKNEKLFF.

The chain links TRBV10-3 to TRBJ2-6, with TRBD1 matching 7 bases. Germline V CDR1 and CDR2: ENHRY, SYGVKD. The CDR3 contains 16 residues. The ends lost 3 bases at V and 3 bases at J; junction bases unmatched: 5. CDR3 loop: CAISDSTGVGANVLTF. In DNA form, the CDR3 reads TGTGCCATCAGTGATTCAACAGGGGTTGGGGCCAACGTCCTGACTTTC.

This rearrangement joins TRBV5-1 to TRBJ2-5, with 9 bases lining up with TRBD1. The CDR3 loop spans 16 amino acids. Germline V gives CDR1 SGHRS, CDR2 YFSETQ. With V trimmed by 3 bases and J by 0 bases, 6 bases remained unmatched. The CDR3 region has the DNA TGCGCCAGCAGCTCCCGGACAGGGGTCTACCAAGAGACCCAGTACTTC. This translates into CASSSRTGVYQETQYF. Using reference TRBV5-1 and TRBJ2-5 for the parts outside the CDR3, the full variable domain is KAGVTQTPRYLIKTRGQQVTLSCSPISGHRSVSWYQQTPGQGLQFLFEYFSETQRNKGNFPGRFSGRQFSNSRSEMNVSTLELGDSALYLCASSSRTGVYQETQYFGPGTRLLVL.

The chain employs TRBV9 and TRBJ2-1, with 10 bases that match TRBD1. V shed 0 bases and J 6 bases; nucleotides not matched to a gene: 0. The CDR3 is made up of 14 amino acids. CDR1 and CDR2 from the germline V gene are SGDLS and YYNGEE. The CDR3 sequence is CASSVGTGGNEQFF. In DNA, the CDR3 is TGTGCCAGCAGCGTAGGGACAGGGGGCAATGAGCAGTTCTTC.

The rearrangement links TRBV18 to TRBJ2-5; 7 bases align to TRBD1. Trimming took 3 bases from V and 5 from J; bases not matched to a gene: 9. Germline V lookup: CDR1 KGHSH, CDR2 LQKENI. The CDR3 covers 15 residues. The CDR3 here is CASSPRQGAVETQYF. Written as DNA, the CDR3 is TGTGCCAGCTCACCTCGACAGGGCGCGGTTGAGACCCAGTACTTC.